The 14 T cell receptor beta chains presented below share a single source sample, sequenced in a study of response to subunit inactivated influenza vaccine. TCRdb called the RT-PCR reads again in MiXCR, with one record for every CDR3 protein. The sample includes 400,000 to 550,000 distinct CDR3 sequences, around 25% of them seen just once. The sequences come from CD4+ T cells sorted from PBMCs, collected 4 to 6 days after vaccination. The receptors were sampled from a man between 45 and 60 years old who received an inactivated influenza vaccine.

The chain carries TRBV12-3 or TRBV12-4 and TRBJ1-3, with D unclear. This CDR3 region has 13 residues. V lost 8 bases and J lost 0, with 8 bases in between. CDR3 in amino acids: CASDRTSGNTIYF. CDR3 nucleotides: TGTGCCAGCGACCGCACCTCTGGAAACACCATATATTTT.

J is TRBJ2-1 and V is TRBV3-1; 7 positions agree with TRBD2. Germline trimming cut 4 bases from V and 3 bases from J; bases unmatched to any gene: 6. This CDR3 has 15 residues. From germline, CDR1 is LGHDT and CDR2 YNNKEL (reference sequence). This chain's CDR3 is CASSPFRDYYNEQFF. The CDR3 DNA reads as TGTGCCAGCAGCCCATTCCGGGACTACTACAATGAGCAGTTCTTC.

CDR3 sequence: CASGRQGLYEQYF. The CDR3, as DNA: TGTGCCAGCGGAAGACAGGGGCTCTACGAGCAGTACTTC. V and J are TRBV27 and TRBJ2-7; 8 bases fit TRBD1. Germline V gene data show CDR1 as MNHEY and CDR2 as SMNVEV (reference sequence). This CDR3 region has 13 residues. The V segment lost 8 bases and the J segment 3 bases; nucleotides outside the gene matches: 6.

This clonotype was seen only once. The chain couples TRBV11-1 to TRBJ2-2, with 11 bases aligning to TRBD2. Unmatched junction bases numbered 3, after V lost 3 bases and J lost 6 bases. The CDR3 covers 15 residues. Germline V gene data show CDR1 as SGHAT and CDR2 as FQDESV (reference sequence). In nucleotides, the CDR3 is TGTGCCAGCAGCTTTACTAGCGGGAGACCCGGGGAGCTGTTTTTT. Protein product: CASSFTSGRPGELFF.

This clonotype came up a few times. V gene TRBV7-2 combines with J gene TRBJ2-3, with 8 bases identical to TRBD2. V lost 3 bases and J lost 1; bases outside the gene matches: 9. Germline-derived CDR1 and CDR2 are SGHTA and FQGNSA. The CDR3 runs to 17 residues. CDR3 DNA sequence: TGTGCCAGCAGCTTCCGGCCCTTGCGGGAGGGCACAGATACGCAGTATTTT. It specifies CASSFRPLREGTDTQYF.

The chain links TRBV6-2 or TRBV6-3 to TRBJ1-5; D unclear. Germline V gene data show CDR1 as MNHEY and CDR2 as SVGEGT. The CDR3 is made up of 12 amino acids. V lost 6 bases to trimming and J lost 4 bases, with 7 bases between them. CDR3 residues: CASSHLNQPQHF. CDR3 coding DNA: TGTGCCAGCAGCCACTTAAATCAGCCCCAGCATTTT.

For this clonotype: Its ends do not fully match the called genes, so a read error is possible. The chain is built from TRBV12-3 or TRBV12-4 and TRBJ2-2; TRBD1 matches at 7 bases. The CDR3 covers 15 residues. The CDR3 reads CASSGQARNSGELFF. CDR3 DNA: TGTGCCAGCAGTGGACAGGCTAGGAACAGCGGGGAGCTGTTTTTT.

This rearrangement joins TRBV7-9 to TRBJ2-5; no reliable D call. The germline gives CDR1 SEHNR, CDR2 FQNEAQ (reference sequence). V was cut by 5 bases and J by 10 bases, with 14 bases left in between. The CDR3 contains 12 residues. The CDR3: CASSPQTVIQYF. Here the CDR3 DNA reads TGTGCCAGCAGCCCCCAGACCGTGATCCAGTACTTC.

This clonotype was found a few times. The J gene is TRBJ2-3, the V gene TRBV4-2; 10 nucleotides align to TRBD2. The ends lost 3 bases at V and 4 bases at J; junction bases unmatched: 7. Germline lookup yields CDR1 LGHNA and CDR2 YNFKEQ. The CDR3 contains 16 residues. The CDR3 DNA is TGTGCCAGCAGCCATTCAGCGGGAGGGCAGGCAGATACGCAGTATTTT. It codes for CASSHSAGGQADTQYF.

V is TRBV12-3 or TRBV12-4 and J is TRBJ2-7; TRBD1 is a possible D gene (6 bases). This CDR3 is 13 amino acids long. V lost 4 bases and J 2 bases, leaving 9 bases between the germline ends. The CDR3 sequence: CASSSWGPYEQYF. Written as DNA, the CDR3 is TGTGCCAGCAGTTCGTGGGGGCCCTACGAGCAGTACTTC.

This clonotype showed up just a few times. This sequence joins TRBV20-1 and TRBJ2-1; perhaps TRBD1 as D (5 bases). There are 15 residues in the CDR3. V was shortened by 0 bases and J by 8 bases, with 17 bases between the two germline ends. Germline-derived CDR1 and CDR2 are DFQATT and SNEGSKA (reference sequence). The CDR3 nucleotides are TGCAGTGCTAGAGAGCAGGGTCTGGGTCCTCATGAGCAGTTCTTC. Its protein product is CSAREQGLGPHEQFF.

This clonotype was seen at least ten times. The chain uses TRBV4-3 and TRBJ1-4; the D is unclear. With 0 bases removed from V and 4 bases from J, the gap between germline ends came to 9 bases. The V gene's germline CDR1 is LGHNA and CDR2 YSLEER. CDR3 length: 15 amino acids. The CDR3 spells CASSQDGPHNEKLFF. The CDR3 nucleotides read TGCGCCAGCAGCCAAGACGGCCCTCATAATGAAAAACTGTTTTTT.

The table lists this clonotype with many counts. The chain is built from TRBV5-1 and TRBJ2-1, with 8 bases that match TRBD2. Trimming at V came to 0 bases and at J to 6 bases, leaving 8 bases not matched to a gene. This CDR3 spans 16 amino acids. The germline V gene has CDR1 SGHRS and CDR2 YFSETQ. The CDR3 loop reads CASSLALAGIGNEQFF. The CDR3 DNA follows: TGCGCCAGCAGCTTGGCTTTAGCGGGGATAGGCAATGAGCAGTTCTTC.

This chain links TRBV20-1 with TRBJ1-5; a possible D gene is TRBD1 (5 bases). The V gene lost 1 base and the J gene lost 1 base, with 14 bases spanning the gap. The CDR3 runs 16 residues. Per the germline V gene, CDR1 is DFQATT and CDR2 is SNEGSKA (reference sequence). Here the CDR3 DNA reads TGCAGTGCTAGAGCCATTGGGGCAGGCAGCAATCAGCCCCAGCATTTT. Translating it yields CSARAIGAGSNQPQHF.